A single sample is the source of the 10 T cell receptor beta chains below, sequenced in a study of CD4 T cells in relation to SARS-CoV-2 and coronaviruses. The unexposed donors gave CD4+ T cells in about 2010-2019, prior to COVID-19. CD4+ T cells were isolated from the cells after less than 13 days of culture. Measured with immunoSEQ multiplex PCR; TCRdb has only the in-frame clones, and not every one. This table holds 9,500 to 12,000 clones, about three quarters found once. Their specific antigens are unknown. The sequencing sample was made of CD4+ T cells from PBMCs, cultured in vitro. The source of these receptors is a human donor in good health.

V and J are TRBV7-9 and TRBJ2-7; perhaps D is TRBD1 or TRBD2 (6 bases each). Germline CDR1 SEHNR, CDR2 FQNEAQ (reference sequence). The CDR3 runs to 13 residues. V was cut by 5 bases and J by 5 bases, with 13 bases left in between. The CDR3 DNA follows: TGTGCCAGCAGCCCCTCGGGGGCGCACGAGCAGTACTTC. Its protein product is CASSPSGAHEQYF.

Written as DNA, the CDR3 is TGTGCCAGCAGTCTGTCAGGCGCGAACACCGGGGAGCTGTTTTTT. Translating gives CASSLSGANTGELFF. The chain employs TRBV2 and TRBJ2-2; no clear D. Germline V lookup: CDR1 SNHLY, CDR2 FYNNEI. The CDR3 is 15 residues long. Trimming cost V 5 bases and J 0 bases, with 10 bases left between them.

This chain joins TRBV14 and TRBJ2-3; TRBD2 agrees at 7 bases. This CDR3 is 16 amino acids long. Trimming took 1 base from V and 5 from J; bases not matched to a gene: 9. CDR1 and CDR2 (germline): SGHDN, FVKESK. CDR3 protein: CASSQGLAARVDTQYF. The CDR3 coding sequence is TGTGCCAGCAGCCAAGGCCTAGCGGCGAGGGTAGATACGCAGTATTTT.

The chain is built from TRBV19 and TRBJ1-3, with 7 positions matching TRBD1. CDR1 and CDR2 (germline): LNHDA, SQIVND (reference sequence). The CDR3 is 15 amino acids. V shed 2 bases and J 2 bases; nucleotides not matched to a gene: 3. The CDR3 DNA reads as TGTGCCAGTAGTATAACAGGGGCCGCTGGAAACACCATATATTTT. Translated: CASSITGAAGNTIYF.

The chain is built from TRBV3-1 (or the pseudogene TRBV3-2) and TRBJ2-1, with 8 bases lining up with TRBD2. CDR1 and CDR2 (germline): LGHDT, YNNKEL (reference sequence). CDR3 length equals 14 residues. The J segment lost 3 bases and the V segment lost 8 bases, leaving 6 bases of the junction unmatched. The CDR3 sequence: CASRSGGGYNEQFF. In nucleotides, the CDR3 is TGTGCCAGCCGGAGCGGGGGAGGCTACAATGAGCAGTTCTTC.

J is TRBJ2-3 and V is TRBV3-1 (or the pseudogene TRBV3-2); the match to TRBD1 covers 9 bases. In germline, CDR1 is LGHDT, CDR2 YNNKEL (reference sequence). The CDR3 is 15 residues long. The J segment lost 4 bases and the V segment lost 5 bases, leaving 7 bases of the junction unmatched. DNA for the CDR3: TGTGCCAGCAGCAGGGACAGGGTGGGCGCAGATACGCAGTATTTT. It specifies CASSRDRVGADTQYF.

The V and J genes are TRBV7-2 and TRBJ2-5; 10 bases map to TRBD2. Germline CDR1 is SGHTA and CDR2 is FQGNSA. After removal of 6 bases from V and 3 bases from J, the junction contained 4 bases not matched to a gene. The CDR3 extends over 14 amino acids. The DNA for the CDR3 is TGTGCCAGCAGTCCTAGCGGGGGAGAAGAGACCCAGTACTTC. Residues: CASSPSGGEETQYF.

V is TRBV5-4 and J is TRBJ1-2; 7 nucleotides align to TRBD1. J was trimmed by 5 bases and V by 4 bases; bases with no gene match: 11. The CDR3 runs to 15 residues. Germline V CDR1 and CDR2: SGHNT, YYREEE (reference sequence). The CDR3: CASSTSGTAIYGYTF. The CDR3 region has the DNA TGTGCCAGCAGCACCTCCGGGACAGCCATTTATGGCTACACCTTC.

J is TRBJ2-7 and V is TRBV5-1; D call uncertain. CDR1 and CDR2 (germline): SGHRS, YFSETQ. Between the trimmed V and J ends, which lost 0 bases and 3 bases, there was a span of 10 bases. The CDR3 extends over 14 amino acids. The CDR3 here is CASSLEETNYEQYF. In DNA, the CDR3 is TGCGCCAGCAGCTTGGAAGAGACAAACTACGAGCAGTACTTC.

Only a few counts were recorded for this clone. J is TRBJ2-2 and V is TRBV12-1; the table's D call of TRBD1 was not tested on the DNA. TRBV12-1 is a pseudogene locus. The CDR3 has 15 residues. The CDR3 reads CASSCHRENTGELFF. DNA of the CDR3: TGTGCCAGCAGCTGTCACAGGGAGAACACCGGGGAGCTGTTTTTT.